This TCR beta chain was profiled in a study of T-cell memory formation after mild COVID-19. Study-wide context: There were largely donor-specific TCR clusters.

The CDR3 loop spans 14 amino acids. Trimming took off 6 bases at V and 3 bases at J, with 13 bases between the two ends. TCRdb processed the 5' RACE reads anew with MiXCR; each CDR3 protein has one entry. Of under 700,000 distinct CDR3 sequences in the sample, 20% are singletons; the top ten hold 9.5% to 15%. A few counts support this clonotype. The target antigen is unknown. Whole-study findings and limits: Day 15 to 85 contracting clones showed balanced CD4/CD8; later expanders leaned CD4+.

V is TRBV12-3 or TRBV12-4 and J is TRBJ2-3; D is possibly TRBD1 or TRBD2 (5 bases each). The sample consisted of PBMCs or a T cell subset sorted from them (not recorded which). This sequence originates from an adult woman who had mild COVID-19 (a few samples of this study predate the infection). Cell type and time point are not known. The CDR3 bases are TGTGCCAGCAGGACGTCGGGACCTACAGATACGCAGTATTTT. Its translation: CASRTSGPTDTQYF.